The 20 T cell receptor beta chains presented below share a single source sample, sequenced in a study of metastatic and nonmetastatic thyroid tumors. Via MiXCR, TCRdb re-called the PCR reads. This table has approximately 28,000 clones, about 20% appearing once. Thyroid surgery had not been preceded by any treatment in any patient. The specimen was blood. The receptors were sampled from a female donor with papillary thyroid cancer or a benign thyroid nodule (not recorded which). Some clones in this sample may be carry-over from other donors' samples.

The CDR3 nucleotides are TGCGCCAGCAGCTTAAGCGGGAGGGGTTCTCAAGAGACCCAGTACTTC. Translating gives CASSLSGRGSQETQYF. The chain is built from TRBV5-1 and TRBJ2-5, with 10 positions matching TRBD2. The CDR3 loop spans 16 amino acids. Germline V gene sequence: CDR1 SGHRS, CDR2 YFSETQ. V was pared by 2 bases and J by 2 bases, with 6 bases of the junction left unmatched.

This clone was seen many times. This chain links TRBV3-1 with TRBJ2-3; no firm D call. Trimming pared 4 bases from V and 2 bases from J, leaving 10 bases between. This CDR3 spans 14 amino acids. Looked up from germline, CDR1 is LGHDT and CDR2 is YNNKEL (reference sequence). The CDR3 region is CASSPGDHTDTQYF. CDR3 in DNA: TGTGCCAGCAGCCCCGGAGATCACACAGATACGCAGTATTTT.

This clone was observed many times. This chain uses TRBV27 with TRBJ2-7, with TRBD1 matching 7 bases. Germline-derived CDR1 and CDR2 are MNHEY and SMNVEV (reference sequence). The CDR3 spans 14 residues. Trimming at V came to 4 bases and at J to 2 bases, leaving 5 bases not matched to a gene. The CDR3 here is CASSSGDRAYEQYF. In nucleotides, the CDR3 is TGTGCCAGCAGTTCGGGTGACAGGGCCTACGAGCAGTACTTC.

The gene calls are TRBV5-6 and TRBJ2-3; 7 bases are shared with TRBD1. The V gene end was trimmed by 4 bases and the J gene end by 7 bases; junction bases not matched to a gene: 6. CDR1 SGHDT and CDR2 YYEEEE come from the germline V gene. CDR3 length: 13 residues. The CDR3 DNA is TGTGCCAGCAGCCCCCCGACAGGGAATACGCAGTATTTT. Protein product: CASSPPTGNTQYF.

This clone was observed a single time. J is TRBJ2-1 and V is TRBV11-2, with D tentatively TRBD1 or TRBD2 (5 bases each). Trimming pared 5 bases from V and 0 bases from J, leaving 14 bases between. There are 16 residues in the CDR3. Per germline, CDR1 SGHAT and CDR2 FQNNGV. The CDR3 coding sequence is TGTGCCAGCAGCAGGGCCGGGACCCTCTCCTACAATGAGCAGTTCTTC. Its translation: CASSRAGTLSYNEQFF.

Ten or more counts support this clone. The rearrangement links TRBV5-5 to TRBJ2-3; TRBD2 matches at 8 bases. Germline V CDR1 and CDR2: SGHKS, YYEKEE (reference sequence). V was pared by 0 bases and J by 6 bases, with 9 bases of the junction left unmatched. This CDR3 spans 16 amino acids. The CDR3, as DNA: TGTGCCAGCAGCTTGGAACCGGGGGGGTATAGGGATACGCAGTATTTT. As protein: CASSLEPGGYRDTQYF.

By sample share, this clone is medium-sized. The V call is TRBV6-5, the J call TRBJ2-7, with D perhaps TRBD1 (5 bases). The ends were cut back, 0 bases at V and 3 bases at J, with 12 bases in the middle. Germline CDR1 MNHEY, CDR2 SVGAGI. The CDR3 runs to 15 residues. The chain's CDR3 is CASSYSTGQGYEQYF. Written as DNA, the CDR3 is TGTGCCAGCAGTTACTCGACTGGGCAGGGCTACGAGCAGTACTTC.

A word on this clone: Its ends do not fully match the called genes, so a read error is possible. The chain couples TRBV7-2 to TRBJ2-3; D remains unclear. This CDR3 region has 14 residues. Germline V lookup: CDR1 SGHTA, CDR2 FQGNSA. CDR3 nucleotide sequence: TGTGCCAGCAGACCAGGACGGAGCACTGATACGCATTATTTT. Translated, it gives CASRPGRSTDTHYF.

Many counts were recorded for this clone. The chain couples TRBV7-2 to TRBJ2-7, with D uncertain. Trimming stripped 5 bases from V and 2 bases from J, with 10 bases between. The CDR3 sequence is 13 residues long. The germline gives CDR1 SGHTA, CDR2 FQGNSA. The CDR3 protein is CASSAGSPYEQYF. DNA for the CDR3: TGTGCCAGCAGCGCCGGATCCCCCTACGAGCAGTACTTC.

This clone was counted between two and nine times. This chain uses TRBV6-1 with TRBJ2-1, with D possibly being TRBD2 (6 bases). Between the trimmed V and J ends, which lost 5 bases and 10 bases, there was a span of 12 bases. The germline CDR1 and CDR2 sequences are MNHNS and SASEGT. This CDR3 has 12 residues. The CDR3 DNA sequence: TGTGCCAGCAGTAGTCGGGGGAACGAGCAGTTCTTC. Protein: CASSSRGNEQFF.

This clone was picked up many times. The CDR3 coding sequence is TGTGCTAGTGGTTGGCTAGGGGGGGCCACAGATACGCAGTATTTT. This sequence encodes CASGWLGGATDTQYF. The rearrangement uses TRBV12-5 and TRBJ2-3, with D possibly TRBD2 on 7 matching bases. This CDR3 has 15 amino acids. V lost 4 bases and J lost 2, with 13 bases in between. The V gene's germline CDR1 is LGHNT and CDR2 FRNRAP.

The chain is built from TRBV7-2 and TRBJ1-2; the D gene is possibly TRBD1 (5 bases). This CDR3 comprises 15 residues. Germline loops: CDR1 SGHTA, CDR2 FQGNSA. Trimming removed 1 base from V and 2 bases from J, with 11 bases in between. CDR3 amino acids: CASSLVGAGNYGYTF. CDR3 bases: TGTGCCAGCAGCTTAGTCGGGGCAGGGAACTATGGCTACACCTTC.

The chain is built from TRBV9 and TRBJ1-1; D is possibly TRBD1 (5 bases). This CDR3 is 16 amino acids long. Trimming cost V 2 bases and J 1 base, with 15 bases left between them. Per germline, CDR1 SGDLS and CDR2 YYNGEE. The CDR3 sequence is CASSVVLCGGNTEAFF. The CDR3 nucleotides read TGTGCCAGCAGCGTGGTCCTGTGCGGGGGGAACACTGAAGCTTTCTTT.

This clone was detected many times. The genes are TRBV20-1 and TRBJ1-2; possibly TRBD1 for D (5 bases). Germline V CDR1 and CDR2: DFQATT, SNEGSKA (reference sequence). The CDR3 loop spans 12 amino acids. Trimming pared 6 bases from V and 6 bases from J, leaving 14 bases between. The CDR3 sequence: CSAIDRGDGYTF. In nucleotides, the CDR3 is TGCAGTGCGATCGACCGGGGGGATGGCTACACCTTC.

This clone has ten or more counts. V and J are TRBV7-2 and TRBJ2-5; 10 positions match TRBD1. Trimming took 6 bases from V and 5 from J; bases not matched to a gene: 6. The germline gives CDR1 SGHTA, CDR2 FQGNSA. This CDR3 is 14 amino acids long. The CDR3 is CASRPPGQGETQYF. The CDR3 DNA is TGTGCCAGCAGACCACCGGGACAGGGGGAGACCCAGTACTTC.

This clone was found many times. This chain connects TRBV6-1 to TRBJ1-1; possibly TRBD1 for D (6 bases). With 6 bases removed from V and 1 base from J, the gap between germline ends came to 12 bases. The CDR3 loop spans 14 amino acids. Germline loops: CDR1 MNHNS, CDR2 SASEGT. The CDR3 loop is CASRGTRGNTEAFF. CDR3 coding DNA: TGTGCCAGCAGGGGGACAAGAGGGAACACTGAAGCTTTCTTT.

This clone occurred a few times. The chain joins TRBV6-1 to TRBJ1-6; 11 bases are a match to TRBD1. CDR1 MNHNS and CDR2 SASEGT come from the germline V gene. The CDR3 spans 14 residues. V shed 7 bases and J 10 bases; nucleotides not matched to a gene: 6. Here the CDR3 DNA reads TGTGCCAGCACAGGACAGGGGGCTCAGTCACCCCTCCACTTT. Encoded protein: CASTGQGAQSPLHF.

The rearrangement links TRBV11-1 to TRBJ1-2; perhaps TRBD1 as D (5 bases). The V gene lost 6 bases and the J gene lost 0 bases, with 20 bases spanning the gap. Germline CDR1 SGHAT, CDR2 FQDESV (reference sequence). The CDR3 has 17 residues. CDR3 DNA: TGTGCCAGCAGACAACCCAGTGGGGGACCCACTAACTATGGCTACACCTTC. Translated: CASRQPSGGPTNYGYTF.

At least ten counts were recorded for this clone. CDR3 DNA: TGTGCCAGTACGGACCGTCGGAACTCCTATGGCTACACCTTC. Its protein is CASTDRRNSYGYTF. The V call is TRBV19, the J call TRBJ1-2; D gene uncertain. This CDR3 region has 14 residues. Per germline, CDR1 LNHDA and CDR2 SQIVND (reference sequence). V shed 7 bases and J shed 4 bases, with 16 bases lying between them.

In DNA form, the CDR3 reads TGTGCCAGCAGACACATTGAGTGGCAGTTCTTC. It yields the protein CASRHIEWQFF. The chain uses TRBV6-2 or TRBV6-3 and TRBJ2-5; D not resolved. The closer fit of TRBJ2-1 to the DNA end suggests the J call may be wrong. The CDR3 is made up of 11 amino acids. Germline V gene lookup returns CDR1 MNHEY and CDR2 SVGEGT.